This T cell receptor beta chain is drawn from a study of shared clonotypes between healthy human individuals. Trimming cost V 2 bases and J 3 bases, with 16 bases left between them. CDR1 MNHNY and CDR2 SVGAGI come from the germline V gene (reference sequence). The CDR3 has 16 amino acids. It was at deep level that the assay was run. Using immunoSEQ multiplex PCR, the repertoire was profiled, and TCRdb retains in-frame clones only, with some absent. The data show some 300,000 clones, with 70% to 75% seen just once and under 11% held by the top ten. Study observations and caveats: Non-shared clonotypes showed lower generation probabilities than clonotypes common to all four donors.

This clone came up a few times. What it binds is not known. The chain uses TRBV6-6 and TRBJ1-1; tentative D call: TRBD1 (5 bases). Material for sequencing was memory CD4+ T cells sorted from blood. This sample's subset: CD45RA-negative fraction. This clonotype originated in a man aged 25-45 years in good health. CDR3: CASSYALGRGDTEAFF. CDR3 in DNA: TGTGCCAGCAGTTACGCCTTGGGACGGGGAGACACTGAAGCTTTCTTT.